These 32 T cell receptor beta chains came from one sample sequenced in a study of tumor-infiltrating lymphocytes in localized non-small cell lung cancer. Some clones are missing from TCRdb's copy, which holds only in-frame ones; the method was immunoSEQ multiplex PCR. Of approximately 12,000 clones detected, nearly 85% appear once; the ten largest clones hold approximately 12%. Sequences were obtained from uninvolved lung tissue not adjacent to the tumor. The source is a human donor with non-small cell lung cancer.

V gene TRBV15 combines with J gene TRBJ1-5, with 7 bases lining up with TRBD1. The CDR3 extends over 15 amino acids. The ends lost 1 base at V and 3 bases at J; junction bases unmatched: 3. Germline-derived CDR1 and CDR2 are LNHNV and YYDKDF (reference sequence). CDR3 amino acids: CATSRGDSLNQPQHF. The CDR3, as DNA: TGTGCCACCAGCAGAGGGGACAGTCTCAATCAGCCCCAGCATTTT.

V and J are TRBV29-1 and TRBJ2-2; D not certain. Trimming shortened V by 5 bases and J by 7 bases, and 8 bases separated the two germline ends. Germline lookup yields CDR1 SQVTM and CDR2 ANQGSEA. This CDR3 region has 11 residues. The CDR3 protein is CSVSFGGELFF. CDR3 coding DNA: TGCAGCGTTTCGTTTGGCGGGGAGCTGTTTTTT.

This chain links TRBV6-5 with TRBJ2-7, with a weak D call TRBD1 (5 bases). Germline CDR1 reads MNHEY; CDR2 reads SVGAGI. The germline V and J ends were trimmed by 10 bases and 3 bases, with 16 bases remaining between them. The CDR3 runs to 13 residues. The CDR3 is CATQKGQGYEQYF. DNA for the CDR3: TGTGCCACCCAAAAGGGGCAGGGCTACGAGCAGTACTTC.

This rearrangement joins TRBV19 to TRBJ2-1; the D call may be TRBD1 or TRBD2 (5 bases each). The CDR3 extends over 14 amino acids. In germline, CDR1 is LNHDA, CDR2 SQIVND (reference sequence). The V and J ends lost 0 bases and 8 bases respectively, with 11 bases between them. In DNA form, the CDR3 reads TGTGCCAGTAGTATAGATTATTTGGGGGATGAGCAGTTCTTC. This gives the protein CASSIDYLGDEQFF.

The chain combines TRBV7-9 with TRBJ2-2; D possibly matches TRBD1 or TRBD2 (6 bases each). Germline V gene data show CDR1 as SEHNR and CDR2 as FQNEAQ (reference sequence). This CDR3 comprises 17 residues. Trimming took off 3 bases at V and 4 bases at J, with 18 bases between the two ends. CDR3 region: CASSFKGGPTPTGELFF. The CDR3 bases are TGTGCCAGCAGCTTTAAGGGGGGTCCTACGCCCACCGGGGAGCTGTTTTTT.

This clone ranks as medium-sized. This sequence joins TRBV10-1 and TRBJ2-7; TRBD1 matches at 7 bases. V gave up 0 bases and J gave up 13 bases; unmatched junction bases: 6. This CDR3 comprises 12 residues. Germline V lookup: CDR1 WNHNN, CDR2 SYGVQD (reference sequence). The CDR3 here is CASSESQGQPYF. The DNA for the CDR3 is TGCGCCAGCAGTGAGTCACAGGGGCAACCCTACTTC.

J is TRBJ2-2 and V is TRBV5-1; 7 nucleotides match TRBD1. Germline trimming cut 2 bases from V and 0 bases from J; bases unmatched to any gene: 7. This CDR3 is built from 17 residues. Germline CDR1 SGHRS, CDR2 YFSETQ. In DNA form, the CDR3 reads TGCGCCAGCAGCTTCGGGGAAGACAGGGCGAACACCGGGGAGCTGTTTTTT. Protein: CASSFGEDRANTGELFF.

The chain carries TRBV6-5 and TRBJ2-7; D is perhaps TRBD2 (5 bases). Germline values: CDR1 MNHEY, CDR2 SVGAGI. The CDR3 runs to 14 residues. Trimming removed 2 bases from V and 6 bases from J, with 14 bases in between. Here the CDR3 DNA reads TGTGCCAGCAGTTACCCCGGGGAAAGCGGCGAGCAGTACTTC. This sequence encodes CASSYPGESGEQYF.

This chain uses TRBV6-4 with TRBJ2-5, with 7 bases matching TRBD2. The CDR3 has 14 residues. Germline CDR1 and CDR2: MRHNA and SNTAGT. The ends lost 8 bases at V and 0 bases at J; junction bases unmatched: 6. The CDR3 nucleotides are TGTGCCAGCCCTAGCGGAGAGTACCAAGAGACCCAGTACTTC. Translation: CASPSGEYQETQYF.

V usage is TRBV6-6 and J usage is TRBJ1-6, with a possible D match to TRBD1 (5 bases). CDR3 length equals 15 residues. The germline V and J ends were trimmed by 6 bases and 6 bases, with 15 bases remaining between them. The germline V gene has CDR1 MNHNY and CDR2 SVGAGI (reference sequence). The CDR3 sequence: CASRGERGINSPLHF. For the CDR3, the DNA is TGTGCCAGCAGGGGGGAACGGGGAATTAATTCACCCCTCCACTTT.

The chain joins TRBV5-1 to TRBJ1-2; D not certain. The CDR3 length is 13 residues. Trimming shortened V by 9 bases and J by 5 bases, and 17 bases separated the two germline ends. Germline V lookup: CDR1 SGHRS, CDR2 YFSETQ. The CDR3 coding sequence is TGCGCCATCAGAAAGGAACCTGGTTATGGCTACACCTTC. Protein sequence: CAIRKEPGYGYTF.

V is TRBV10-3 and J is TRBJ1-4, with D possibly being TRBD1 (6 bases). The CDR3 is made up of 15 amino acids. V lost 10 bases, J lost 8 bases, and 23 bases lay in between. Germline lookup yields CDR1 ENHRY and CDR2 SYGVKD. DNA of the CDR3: TGTGCCACCGAGCCGAATCAGGGGAAGGGGGAAAAACTGTTTTTT. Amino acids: CATEPNQGKGEKLFF.

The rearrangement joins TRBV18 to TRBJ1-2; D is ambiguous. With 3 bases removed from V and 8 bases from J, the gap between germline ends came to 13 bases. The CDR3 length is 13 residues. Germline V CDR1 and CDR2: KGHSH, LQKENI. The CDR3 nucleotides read TGTGCCAGCTCACCGGGGAAGAGTTTCGGCTACACCTTC. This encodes CASSPGKSFGYTF.

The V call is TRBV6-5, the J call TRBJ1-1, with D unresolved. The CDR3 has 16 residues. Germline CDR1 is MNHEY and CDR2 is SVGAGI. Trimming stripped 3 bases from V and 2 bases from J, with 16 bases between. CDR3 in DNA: TGTGCCAGCAGTTATGTACGTACGGGCCTCAACACTGAAGCTTTCTTT. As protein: CASSYVRTGLNTEAFF.

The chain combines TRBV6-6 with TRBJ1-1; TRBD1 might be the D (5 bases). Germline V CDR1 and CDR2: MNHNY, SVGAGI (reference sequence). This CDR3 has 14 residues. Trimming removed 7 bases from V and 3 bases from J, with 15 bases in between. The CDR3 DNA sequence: TGTGCCAGCAAAGACCCCATGGGGGACACTGAAGCTTTCTTT. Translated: CASKDPMGDTEAFF.

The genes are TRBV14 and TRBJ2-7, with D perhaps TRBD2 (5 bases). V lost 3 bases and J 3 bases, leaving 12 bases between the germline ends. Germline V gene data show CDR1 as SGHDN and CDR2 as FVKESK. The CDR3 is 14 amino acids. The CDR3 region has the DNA TGTGCCAGCAGCCATGGAGGCAGTGACTACGAGCAGTACTTC. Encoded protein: CASSHGGSDYEQYF.

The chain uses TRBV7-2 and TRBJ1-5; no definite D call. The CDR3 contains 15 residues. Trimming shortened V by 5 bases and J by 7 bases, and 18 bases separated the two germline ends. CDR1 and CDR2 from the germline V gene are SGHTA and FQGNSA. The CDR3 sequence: CASSKGIRGGQPQHF. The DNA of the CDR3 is TGTGCCAGCAGCAAAGGTATCCGGGGAGGCCAGCCCCAGCATTTT. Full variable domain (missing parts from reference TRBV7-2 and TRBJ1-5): GAGVSQSPSNKVTEKGKDVELRCDPISGHTALYWYRQSLGQGLEFLIYFQGNSAPDKSGLPSDRFSAERTGGSVSTLTIQRTQQEDSAVYLCASSKGIRGGQPQHFGDGTRLSIL.

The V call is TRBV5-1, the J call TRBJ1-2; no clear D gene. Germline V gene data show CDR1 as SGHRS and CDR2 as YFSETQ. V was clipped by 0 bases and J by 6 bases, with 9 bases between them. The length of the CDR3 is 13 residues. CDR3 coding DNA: TGCGCCAGCAGCTTGGCATCAGCCCATGGCTACACCTTC. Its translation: CASSLASAHGYTF.

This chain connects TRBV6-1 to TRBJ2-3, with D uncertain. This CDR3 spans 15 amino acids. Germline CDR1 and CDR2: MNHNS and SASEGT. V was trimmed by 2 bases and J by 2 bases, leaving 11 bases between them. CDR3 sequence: CASSETKRNTDTQYF. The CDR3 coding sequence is TGTGCCAGCAGTGAAACGAAGAGGAACACAGATACGCAGTATTTT.

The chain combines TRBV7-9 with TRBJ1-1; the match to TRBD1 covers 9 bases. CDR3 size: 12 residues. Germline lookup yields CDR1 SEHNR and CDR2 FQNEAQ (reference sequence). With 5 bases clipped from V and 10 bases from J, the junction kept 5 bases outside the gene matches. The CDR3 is CASSAETGGAFF. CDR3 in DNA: TGTGCCAGCAGCGCAGAGACAGGGGGAGCTTTCTTT.

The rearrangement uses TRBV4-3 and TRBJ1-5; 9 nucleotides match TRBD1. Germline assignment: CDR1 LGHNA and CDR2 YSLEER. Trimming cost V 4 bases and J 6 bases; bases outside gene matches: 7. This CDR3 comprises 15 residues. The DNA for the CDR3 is TGCGCCAGCAGCCTTGACAGGGGGTTTGTTCAGCCCCAGCATTTT. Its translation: CASSLDRGFVQPQHF.

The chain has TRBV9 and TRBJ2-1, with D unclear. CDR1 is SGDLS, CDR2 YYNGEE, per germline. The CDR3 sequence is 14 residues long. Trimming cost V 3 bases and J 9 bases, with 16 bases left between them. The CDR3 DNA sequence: TGTGCCAGCAGCGCCCCAATTCCCTTGGGTGAGCAGTTCTTC. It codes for CASSAPIPLGEQFF.

CDR3 amino acids: CAWGRVSNQPQHF. The CDR3 region has the DNA TGTGCCTGGGGGAGGGTTAGCAATCAGCCCCAGCATTTT. The chain is built from TRBV30 and TRBJ1-5; no clear D gene. The V end lost 5 bases, the J end lost 0 bases, and 8 bases lay between the germline ends. The CDR3 extends over 13 amino acids. Germline CDR1 GTSNPN, CDR2 SVGIG (reference sequence).

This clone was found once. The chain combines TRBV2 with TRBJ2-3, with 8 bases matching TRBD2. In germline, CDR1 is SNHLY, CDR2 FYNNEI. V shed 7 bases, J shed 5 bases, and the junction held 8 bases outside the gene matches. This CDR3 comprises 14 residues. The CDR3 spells CASKTAGALDTQYF. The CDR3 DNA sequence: TGTGCCAGCAAGACAGCGGGGGCGTTAGATACGCAGTATTTT.

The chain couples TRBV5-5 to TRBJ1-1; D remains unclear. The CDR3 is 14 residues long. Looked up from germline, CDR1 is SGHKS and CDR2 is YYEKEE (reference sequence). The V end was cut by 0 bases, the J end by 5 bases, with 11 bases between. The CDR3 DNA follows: TGTGCCAGCAGCTTGGCCTCAGCGGAGACTGAAGCTTTCTTT. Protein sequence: CASSLASAETEAFF.

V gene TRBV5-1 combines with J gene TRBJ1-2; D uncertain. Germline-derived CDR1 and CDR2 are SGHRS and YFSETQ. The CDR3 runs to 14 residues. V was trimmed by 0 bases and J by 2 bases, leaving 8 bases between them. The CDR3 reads CASSLGGGNYGYTF. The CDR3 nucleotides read TGCGCCAGCAGCTTGGGAGGAGGGAACTATGGCTACACCTTC.

CDR3 sequence reads: CASSNSGVPLHF. The CDR3, as DNA: TGCGCCAGCAGCAACTCAGGGGTTCCCCTCCACTTT. The chain joins TRBV5-1 to TRBJ1-6; possible D gene TRBD1, 6 bases. V lost 4 bases to trimming and J lost 13 bases, with 12 bases between them. CDR1 and CDR2 from the germline V gene are SGHRS and YFSETQ. The CDR3 totals 12 residues.

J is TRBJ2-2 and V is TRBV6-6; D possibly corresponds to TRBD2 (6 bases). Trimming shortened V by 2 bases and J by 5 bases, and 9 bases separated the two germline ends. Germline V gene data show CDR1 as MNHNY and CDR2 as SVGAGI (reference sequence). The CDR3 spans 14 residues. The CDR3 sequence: CASSYGGKTGELFF. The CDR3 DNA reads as TGTGCCAGCAGTTACGGAGGGAAAACCGGGGAGCTGTTTTTT.

CDR3 nucleotide sequence: TGTGCCAGCAGCTTAGTCGGGGGCTCCACTTCTGGGGAGCTGTTTTTT. Its translation: CASSLVGGSTSGELFF. This rearrangement joins TRBV5-4 to TRBJ2-2; the D call may be TRBD1 or TRBD2 (6 bases each). The CDR3 is 16 amino acids. V shed 2 bases and J shed 8 bases, with 19 bases lying between them. Germline-derived CDR1 and CDR2 are SGHNT and YYREEE (reference sequence).

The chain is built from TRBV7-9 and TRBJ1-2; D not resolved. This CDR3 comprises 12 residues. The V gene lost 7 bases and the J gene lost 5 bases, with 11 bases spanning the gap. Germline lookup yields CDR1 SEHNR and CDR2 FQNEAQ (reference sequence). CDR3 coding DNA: TGTGCCAGCACCTCAGAGGGATATGGCTACACCTTC. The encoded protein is CASTSEGYGYTF.

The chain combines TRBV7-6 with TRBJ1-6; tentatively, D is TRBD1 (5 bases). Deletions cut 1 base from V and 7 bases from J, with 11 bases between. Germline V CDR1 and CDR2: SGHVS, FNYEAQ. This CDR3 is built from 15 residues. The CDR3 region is CASSLGSGRNSPLHF. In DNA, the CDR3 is TGTGCCAGCAGCTTAGGATCGGGGCGAAATTCACCCCTCCACTTT.

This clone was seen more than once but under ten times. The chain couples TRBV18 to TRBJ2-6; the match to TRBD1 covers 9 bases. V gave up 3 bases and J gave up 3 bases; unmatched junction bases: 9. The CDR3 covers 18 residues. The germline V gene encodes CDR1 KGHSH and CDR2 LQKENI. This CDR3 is CASSPPGQGLGGANVLTF. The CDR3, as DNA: TGTGCCAGCTCACCCCCGGGACAGGGACTTGGTGGGGCCAACGTCCTGACTTTC. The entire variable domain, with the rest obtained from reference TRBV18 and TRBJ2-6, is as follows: NAGVMQNPRHLVRRRGQEARLRCSPMKGHSHVYWYRQLPEEGLKFMVYLQKENIIDESGMPKERFSAEFPKEGPSILRIQQVVRGDSAAYFCASSPPGQGLGGANVLTFGAGSRLTVL.